The 5 T cell receptor beta chains below were found in one sample sequenced in a study of cytomegalovirus exposure and HLA in healthy donors. Both 60 Vbeta primers and 13 Jbeta primers went into the PCR. The assay was immunoSEQ multiplex PCR, and TCRdb's table has in-frame clones only and misses some. The sample lists approximately 130,000 clones, more than 80% occurring once. The sample was PBMCs. The receptors derive from a woman aged 40 to 50 in good health and CMV-seropositive.

CDR3 residues: CASSYGLAGDEQFF. Written as DNA, the CDR3 is TGTGCCAGCAGTTATGGACTAGCGGGCGATGAGCAGTTCTTC. The chain joins TRBV7-3 to TRBJ2-1; 11 positions agree with TRBD2. CDR3 length: 14 amino acids. CDR1 is SGHTA and CDR2 is FQGTGA in the germline V gene. Trimming took 6 bases from V and 8 from J; bases not matched to a gene: 6.

This clone was seen a few times. The chain links TRBV19 to TRBJ2-3; 8 nucleotides align to TRBD1. V was clipped by 4 bases and J by 4 bases; unmatched bases: 7. Germline V gene data show CDR1 as LNHDA and CDR2 as SQIVND (reference sequence). There are 15 residues in the CDR3. CDR3 sequence: CASSTGQGASDTQYF. The CDR3 coding sequence is TGTGCCAGTAGTACCGGACAGGGTGCATCAGATACGCAGTATTTT.

The rearrangement links TRBV10-1 to TRBJ2-2, with 7 bases that match TRBD1. After removal of 6 bases from V and 5 bases from J, the junction contained 3 bases not matched to a gene. CDR1 is WNHNN and CDR2 is SYGVQD in the germline V gene (reference sequence). This CDR3 has 13 amino acids. Here the CDR3 DNA reads TGCGCCAGCAGGGAACAGGGGACCGGGGAGCTGTTTTTT. It yields the protein CASREQGTGELFF.

V and J are TRBV5-4 and TRBJ1-1; D is uncertain. Trimming left V 4 bases short and J 0 bases short, with 10 bases between. Germline loops: CDR1 SGHNT, CDR2 YYREEE (reference sequence). The CDR3 extends over 14 amino acids. CDR3 amino acids: CASSPSGLNTEAFF. The CDR3 nucleotides read TGTGCCAGCAGCCCTTCGGGTTTGAACACTGAAGCTTTCTTT.

The table lists this clone with a count of one. This sequence joins TRBV5-1 and TRBJ2-7, with a weak D call TRBD2 (6 bases). Germline V gene sequence: CDR1 SGHRS, CDR2 YFSETQ. Trimming stripped 2 bases from V and 6 bases from J, with 6 bases between. The CDR3 covers 11 residues. In nucleotides, the CDR3 is TGCGCCAGCAGCTTCGGGGGCGAGCAGTACTTC. Translated, it gives CASSFGGEQYF.